This is a list of T cell receptor beta chains from one sample in a study of blood T cell repertoires in COVID-19. The method was immunoSEQ multiplex PCR; TCRdb's version includes in-frame clones alone and lacks a portion of them. This table holds about 250,000 clones, approximately 80% found once. Sequencing was carried out using peripheral blood. These receptors were collected from a woman aged 60-70 years with active or convalescent COVID-19. Both conserved end residues are trimmed from each CDR3. Fields, in order: V gene, J gene, CDR3 protein.

v_gene: TRBV6-1; j_gene: TRBJ2-1; CDR3aa: ASREAGLHSQF
v_gene: TRBV30; j_gene: TRBJ2-1; CDR3aa: AWALFDNEQF
v_gene: TRBV6-5; j_gene: TRBJ2-2; CDR3aa: ASSLAGGLDGELF
v_gene: TRBV11-3; j_gene: TRBJ2-1; CDR3aa: ASSARQGMNEQF
v_gene: TRBV5-1; j_gene: TRBJ1-1; CDR3aa: ASSLDGTGGMNTEAF
v_gene: TRBV5-1; j_gene: TRBJ1-4; CDR3aa: ASREGVDEKLF
v_gene: TRBV11-2; j_gene: TRBJ1-2; CDR3aa: ASSSDRDGYT
v_gene: TRBV11-3; j_gene: TRBJ2-2; CDR3aa: ASSPQDPANTGELF
v_gene: TRBV5-4; j_gene: TRBJ2-5; CDR3aa: ASSFDRGFQETQY
v_gene: TRBV18; j_gene: TRBJ2-1; CDR3aa: ASSPLMGGTYNEQF
v_gene: TRBV10-3; j_gene: TRBJ1-3; CDR3aa: AISVWTSSGNTIY
v_gene: TRBV11-2; j_gene: TRBJ1-1; CDR3aa: ASSGVVGQGGTF
v_gene: TRBV10-1; j_gene: TRBJ1-1; CDR3aa: ASSVARENTEAF
v_gene: TRBV6-4; j_gene: TRBJ2-3; CDR3aa: ASSDYASTDTQY
v_gene: TRBV7-3; j_gene: TRBJ2-1; CDR3aa: ASSSSAGGLQF
v_gene: TRBV27; j_gene: TRBJ2-4; CDR3aa: ASPSGGRTKNIQY
v_gene: TRBV28; j_gene: TRBJ1-2; CDR3aa: ASSLSGRGYT
v_gene: TRBV2; j_gene: TRBJ2-3; CDR3aa: ASTRLDSSTDTQY
v_gene: TRBV7-7; j_gene: TRBJ2-5; CDR3aa: ASSLTSTEILETQY
v_gene: TRBV6-5; j_gene: TRBJ2-1; CDR3aa: ASSRLAGGHEQF